The 18 T cell receptor beta chains below all came from one sample that was sequenced in a study of early T cells in non-severe SARS-CoV-2 infection. TCRdb analysed the 5' RACE reads with MiXCR anew, one entry per CDR3 protein. The profile shows about 25,000 distinct CDR3 sequences, 5.5% of them singletons. Source material: whole blood. The receptors shown here come from an adult who was a healthcare worker with PCR-confirmed SARS-CoV-2 infection or an uninfected control (not recorded which).

The J gene is TRBJ2-1, the V gene TRBV2; TRBD2 aligns across 7 bases. There are 13 residues in the CDR3. V was clipped by 6 bases and J by 9 bases; unmatched bases: 8. Germline V gives CDR1 SNHLY, CDR2 FYNNEI. CDR3 nucleotide sequence: TGTGCCAGCAGATGGGAGAGGGAGGGTGAGCAGTTCTTC. It encodes CASRWEREGEQFF.

This chain connects TRBV6-5 to TRBJ2-5; TRBD2 is a possible D gene (5 bases). The CDR3 loop spans 14 amino acids. In germline, CDR1 is MNHEY, CDR2 SVGAGI. V was shortened by 6 bases and J by 1 base, with 12 bases between the two germline ends. CDR3 DNA: TGTGCCAGCAGGACTACAGTCTCCCAAGAGACCCAGTACTTC. Translation: CASRTTVSQETQYF.

This clonotype was counted between two and nine times. V gene TRBV7-9 combines with J gene TRBJ1-2; D is possibly TRBD1 (6 bases). There are 14 residues in the CDR3. V was cut by 4 bases and J by 3 bases, with 12 bases left in between. Looked up from germline, CDR1 is SEHNR and CDR2 is FQNEAQ (reference sequence). CDR3 bases: TGTGCCAGCAGCTCGCAGGGGAGAGACTATGGCTACACCTTC. This translates into CASSSQGRDYGYTF.

This clonotype showed up many times. J is TRBJ2-7 and V is TRBV4-2; D gene ambiguous. V lost 0 bases to trimming and J lost 5 bases, with 11 bases between them. CDR3 length equals 14 residues. Germline V gene lookup returns CDR1 LGHNA and CDR2 YNFKEQ. Here the CDR3 reads CASSQEFSDHEQYF. The CDR3 DNA follows: TGTGCCAGCAGCCAAGAGTTCAGCGATCACGAGCAGTACTTC.

The CDR3 coding sequence is TGTGCCAGCAGCTATTCGGGTCCAGATACGCAGTATTTT. It translates to CASSYSGPDTQYF. The chain couples TRBV7-8 to TRBJ2-3; D remains ambiguous. CDR1 is SGHVS and CDR2 is FQNEAQ in the germline V gene. CDR3 length: 13 residues. With 4 bases removed from V and 4 bases from J, the gap between germline ends came to 9 bases. Combining the CDR3 with reference TRBV7-8 and TRBJ2-3 gives the whole variable domain GAGVSQSPRYKVAKRGQDVALRCDPISGHVSLFWYQQALGQGPEFLTYFQNEAQLDKSGLPSDRFFAERPEGSVSTLKIQRTQQEDSAVYLCASSYSGPDTQYFGPGTRLTVL.

This clonotype showed up many times. This sequence joins TRBV29-1 and TRBJ2-4; D possibly matches TRBD1 or TRBD2 (6 bases each). Trimming stripped 3 bases from V and 3 bases from J, with 12 bases between. The CDR3 length is 14 residues. Germline-derived CDR1 and CDR2 are SQVTM and ANQGSEA. The CDR3 bases are TGCAGCGTTGAGGGGGGCCTAGGCAAAAACATTCAGTACTTC. It codes for CSVEGGLGKNIQYF. The full variable domain, rest sourced from reference TRBV29-1 and TRBJ2-4, is SAVISQKPSRDICQRGTSLTIQCQVDSQVTMMFWYRQQPGQSLTLIATANQGSEATYESGFVIDKFPISRPNLTFSTLTVSNMSPEDSSIYLCSVEGGLGKNIQYFGAGTRLSVL.

This clonotype was seen more than once but under ten times. The rearrangement uses TRBV5-1 and TRBJ2-7; the D gene is possibly TRBD2 (5 bases). The V gene lost 2 bases and the J gene lost 5 bases, with 17 bases spanning the gap. Germline V gene data show CDR1 as SGHRS and CDR2 as YFSETQ. The CDR3 runs 15 residues. The CDR3, as DNA: TGCGCCAGCAGCTTTACCGGGGAAAAGGTCCACGAGCAGTACTTC. This sequence encodes CASSFTGEKVHEQYF.

This clonotype came up many times. The rearrangement links TRBV18 to TRBJ1-5; D not resolved. The CDR3 runs 17 residues. The V gene's germline CDR1 is KGHSH and CDR2 LQKENI. Trimming cost V 2 bases and J 0 bases, with 14 bases left between them. In nucleotides, the CDR3 is TGTGCCAGCTCACCAGGTGGGTCCGCCTATAGCAATCAGCCCCAGCATTTT. Protein product: CASSPGGSAYSNQPQHF.

This clonotype was seen ten or more times. The gene calls are TRBV7-9 and TRBJ1-3; no definite D call. With 0 bases removed from V and 5 bases from J, the gap between germline ends came to 11 bases. The CDR3 has 15 amino acids. From germline, CDR1 is SEHNR and CDR2 FQNEAQ (reference sequence). CDR3: CASSLAVGMRNTIYF. In DNA form, the CDR3 reads TGTGCCAGCAGCTTAGCCGTGGGGATGCGAAACACCATATATTTT.

This clonotype occurred a few times. This chain uses TRBV6-6 with TRBJ1-5, with unresolved D. Germline V CDR1 and CDR2: MNHNY, SVGAGI (reference sequence). Trimming pared 0 bases from V and 0 bases from J, leaving 3 bases between. The CDR3 contains 14 residues. The CDR3 DNA sequence: TGTGCCAGCAGTTACTCCAGTAGCAATCAGCCCCAGCATTTT. Protein sequence: CASSYSSSNQPQHF.

This clonotype was counted at least ten times. CDR3 sequence (DNA): TGTGCCAGCAGCCCAGCAAGCATCTCTGGAAACACCATATATTTT. Translating it yields CASSPASISGNTIYF. The chain combines TRBV28 with TRBJ1-3; the D is unclear. The germline V gene encodes CDR1 MDHEN and CDR2 SYDVKM. The CDR3 contains 15 residues. Trimming removed 6 bases at V and 0 bases at J, with 12 bases between. Full variable domain (missing parts from reference TRBV28 and TRBJ1-3): DVKVTQSSRYLVKRTGEKVFLECVQDMDHENMFWYRQDPGLGLRLIYFSYDVKMKEKGDIPEGYSVSREKKERFSLILESASTNQTSMYLCASSPASISGNTIYFGEGSWLTVV.

This clonotype has a count of ten or more. The chain is built from TRBV7-9 and TRBJ1-5; D may be TRBD1 (5 bases). CDR1 and CDR2 (germline): SEHNR, FQNEAQ (reference sequence). The ends were cut back, 0 bases at V and 8 bases at J, with 14 bases in the middle. This CDR3 comprises 15 residues. CDR3 residues: CASSLAGGSIEPQHF. DNA of the CDR3: TGTGCCAGCAGCTTAGCCGGGGGTTCAATCGAGCCCCAGCATTTT.

This clonotype was counted only a few times. The rearrangement links TRBV7-2 to TRBJ2-7, with a possible D match to TRBD2 (5 bases). Germline V gene data show CDR1 as SGHTA and CDR2 as FQGNSA. V shed 6 bases and J shed 2 bases, with 14 bases lying between them. The CDR3 consists of 14 residues. In DNA form, the CDR3 reads TGTGCCAGCAGATCCGCCCCGGGAACCTACGAGCAGTACTTC. Translation: CASRSAPGTYEQYF.

This clonotype was observed at least ten times. Written as DNA, the CDR3 is TGCGCCAGCAGAGCCCGGGACTCTACTGAAGCTTTCTTT. Translation gives CASRARDSTEAFF. The V call is TRBV10-2, the J call TRBJ1-1, with TRBD1 as a possible D gene (5 bases). V was pared by 6 bases and J by 5 bases, with 13 bases between. The CDR3 extends over 13 amino acids. Germline loops: CDR1 WSHSY, CDR2 SAAADI.

The sample holds many counts of this clonotype. This chain joins TRBV7-6 and TRBJ1-2, with D unresolved. Germline V gives CDR1 SGHVS, CDR2 FNYEAQ. This CDR3 is 13 amino acids long. Trimming took off 5 bases at V and 0 bases at J, with 7 bases between the two ends. In DNA, the CDR3 is TGTGCCAGCAGCCAATTCCCTAACTATGGCTACACCTTC. Protein sequence: CASSQFPNYGYTF.

V usage is TRBV21-1 and J usage is TRBJ1-3. TRBV21-1 is described as a pseudogene. The CDR3 loop spans 14 amino acids. CDR3 region: CASSKRARGNTIYF. In DNA, the CDR3 is TGTGCCAGCAGCAAAAGGGCACGTGGAAACACCATATATTTT.

This clonotype was recorded many times. The rearrangement joins TRBV6-5 to TRBJ1-2; 8 bases agree with TRBD1. Losses at the gene ends were 5 bases for V and 7 bases for J; bases not matched to a gene: 12. The CDR3 is made up of 15 amino acids. Germline V lookup: CDR1 MNHEY, CDR2 SVGAGI. CDR3 protein: CASSPRSSGGGGYTF. The CDR3 DNA reads TGTGCCAGCAGTCCGCGAAGCTCAGGGGGCGGTGGCTACACCTTC.

This clonotype was counted ten times or more. The J gene is TRBJ2-1, the V gene TRBV25-1, with 9 bases aligning to TRBD1. CDR1 and CDR2 from the germline V gene are MGHDK and SYGVNS. Trimming cost V 1 base and J 2 bases; bases outside gene matches: 3. This CDR3 contains 16 residues. The CDR3 protein is CASSESGTGTYNEQFF. Written as DNA, the CDR3 is TGTGCCAGCAGTGAATCCGGGACAGGGACCTACAATGAGCAGTTCTTC.